The clone carrying this TCR beta chain was picked up one time. TCRdb re-analysed the RT-PCR reads in MiXCR, keeping a single row per CDR3 protein. The data contain about 680,000 distinct CDR3 sequences, 13% to 15% of them singletons. The CDR3 consists of 15 residues. The germline gives CDR1 SNHLY, CDR2 FYNNEI. V lost 1 base and J lost 3; bases outside the gene matches: 4. Sequencing input: memory CD4+ T cells from blood. The chain is built from TRBV2 and TRBJ2-7; 9 bases map to TRBD1. The TCR originated in a female donor in good health, serving as a healthy control. The CDR3 DNA sequence: TGTGCCAGCAGTGAAGAGGACAGGGGTAACTACGAGCAGTACTTC. Its translation is CASSEEDRGNYEQYF. Together with reference TRBV2 and TRBJ2-7, the CDR3 gives the full variable domain: EPEVTQTPSHQVTQMGQEVILRCVPISNHLYFYWYRQILGQKVEFLVSFYNNEISEKSEIFDDQFSVERPDGSNFTLKIRSTKLEDSAMYFCASSEEDRGNYEQYFGPGTRLTVT.